This T cell receptor beta chain appears in the sequencing data of a study of identical twins. TCRdb fed the 5' RACE reads into MiXCR, producing one record per CDR3 protein. The sample contains about 720,000 distinct CDR3 sequences, approximately 9% of which appear only once. The germline CDR1 and CDR2 sequences are DFQATT and SNEGSKA (reference sequence). V shed 2 bases, J shed 2 bases, and the junction held 9 bases outside the gene matches. This CDR3 has 17 amino acids. This clonotype was counted only a few times. The same sample was also used in a study of yellow fever vaccine responses in identical twins.

V and J are TRBV20-1 and TRBJ2-3, with TRBD2 identical over 11 bases. This receptor was taken from a woman younger than 35 in good health. Sequenced input: PBMCs. The CDR3 DNA is TGCAGTGCTAGACCACCACTAGCGGGGGTCCCCACAGATACGCAGTATTTT. It yields the protein CSARPPLAGVPTDTQYF.